This T cell receptor beta chain is drawn from a study of shared T cell receptors in the human thymus (dated by TCRdb to the early 2020s). A note on the overall study: The study examined how self-reactive, shared T-cell receptor alpha chains are generated in the human thymus.

As encoded in the germline V gene, CDR1 is LGHNA while CDR2 is YNFKEQ. The CDR3 spans 17 residues, from the cysteine through the phenylalanine. Just the 51-base CDR3 DNA is kept, in frame starting at base 1. V gives up 0 bases and J gives up 3 bases, and the segment between their germline ends measures 18 bases. Remarks on this clone: No cognate antigen has been identified for it. Within one base of it there is no much larger clone, and no base qualities were kept.

Receptor amplification or capture employed the immunoSEQ multiplex PCR assay. The immuneACCESS repertoire file appears here via TCRdb, limited to in-frame rearrangements. These files lack a portion of the clones; in checked studies, under half of the deficit traces to unresolved V genes, and the cause of the others is not known. The sample table shows about 540,000 clones, and 75% to 85% are seen once. About 0.014% of the sample lies in the top ten. These data were also reused for a study on human thymus T cells. According to the second study: In Finland, the donors were immunologically healthy infants who were having open corrective cardiac surgery for congenital heart defects. The thymus tissue came from surgical resects taken out during corrective cardiac surgery. Both the thymic and the peripheral blood repertoires appeared to show biased V and J gene segment usage. Highly overlapping thymic TCR repertoires among unrelated individuals were reported in the related research. TCR alpha and beta repertoires from roughly eight infant thymus samples and a few related peripheral blood samples were characterized in the study. The cohort included more than 5 male and two female infants, with donor ages spanning 7 to 244 days. Thymocytes were freed from the tissue by mechanical means and kept at -70 degrees C as pellets of roughly 10-32 million cells. A QIAsymphony instrument was used to extract genomic DNA from the frozen cell pellets. The immunoSEQ multiplex PCR assay was used to amplify the TCRB and TCRAD loci from a standardized quantity of quality-controlled genomic DNA. The amplicons spanned the V(D)J region and were long enough to cover the CDR3 and allow V and J genes to be identified. Through the commercial immunoSEQ service, the amplicons were sequenced on an Illumina platform. Primer bias and sequencing errors were corrected as previously described, and TCRAD and TCRB were defined on the basis of the IMGT database. The repertoires were analysed using immunoSEQ Analyzer 3.0 and VDJTools for basic statistics, V/J segment usage, diversity estimates, rarefaction and pairwise overlap. Chao1, ChaoE, Efron-Thisted, Shannon and inverse Simpson indices were used to estimate diversity, which was also estimated on datasets down-sampled to the smallest sample. For repertoire overlap, CDR3 nucleotide sequence, V gene and J gene had to match strictly, and clustering was done by Jaccard-based multidimensional scaling. On average, thymus samples yielded roughly 800,000 unique TCRB clonotypes, whereas blood samples yielded approximately 90,000.

The sequencing sample was made of thymocytes. The TCR originated in a boy in the first two years of life with a congenital heart defect. Donor details come from another sample of the same person, matched by shared clones. The chain uses TRBV4-2 and TRBJ2-7; a weak D assignment points to TRBD2 (6 bases agree). The CDR3: CASSQDSEGEDYYEQYF. The DNA sequence follows: TGTGCCAGCAGCCAAGATTCTGAGGGAGAGGACTACTACGAGCAGTACTTC.